The 3 T cell receptor beta chains given below trace back to one sample, sequenced in a study of T cell repertoires in aging, cancer and after chemotherapy. Multiplex touch-down PCR with TRB-A/B primers amplified rearranged V-D-J TRB sequences. TCRdb re-analysed the multiplex PCR reads in MiXCR, keeping a single row per CDR3 protein. The sample records 1,500 to 2,000 distinct CDR3 sequences, 45% to 60% being singletons. TCR beta rearrangements were amplified from peripheral blood genomic DNA. The sequencing input was blood. The receptor source for this set is a human donor with a blood cancer.

J is TRBJ1-2 and V is TRBV29-1; possibly TRBD1 for D (6 bases). This CDR3 has 13 residues. Germline V gene sequence: CDR1 SQVTM, CDR2 ANQGSEA. V gave up 4 bases and J gave up 7 bases, with 16 bases separating them. CDR3 sequence: CSVVEGGTTGYTF. The CDR3, as DNA: TGCAGCGTTGTAGAGGGGGGGACTACTGGCTACACCTTC.

The chain employs TRBV4-2 and TRBJ2-7; 8 nucleotides line up with TRBD2. CDR1 is LGHNA, CDR2 YNFKEQ, per germline. The CDR3 covers 15 residues. Germline trimming cut 0 bases from V and 6 bases from J; bases unmatched to any gene: 7. The CDR3 here is CASSQDGTRYGEQYF. For the CDR3, the DNA is TGTGCCAGCAGCCAAGATGGGACTAGATATGGCGAGCAGTACTTC.

This clonotype was observed a few times. This chain connects TRBV5-1 to TRBJ2-2; 7 bases line up with TRBD2. CDR1 and CDR2 (germline): SGHRS, YFSETQ. The V segment lost 1 base and the J segment 4 bases; nucleotides outside the gene matches: 4. The CDR3 loop spans 15 amino acids. In nucleotides, the CDR3 is TGCGCCAGCAGCTTGACTAGCGTCGTCACCGGGGAGCTGTTTTTT. Translated: CASSLTSVVTGELFF.